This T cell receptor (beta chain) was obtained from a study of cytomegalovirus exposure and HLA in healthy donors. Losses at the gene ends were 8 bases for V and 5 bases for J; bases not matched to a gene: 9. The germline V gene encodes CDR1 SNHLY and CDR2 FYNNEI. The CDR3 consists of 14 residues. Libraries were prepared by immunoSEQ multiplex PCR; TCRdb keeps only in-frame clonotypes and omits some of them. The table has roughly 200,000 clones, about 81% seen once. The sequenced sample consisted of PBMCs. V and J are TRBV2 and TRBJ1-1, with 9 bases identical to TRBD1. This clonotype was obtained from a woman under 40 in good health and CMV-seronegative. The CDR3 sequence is CASDKGQGRTEAFF. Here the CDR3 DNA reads TGTGCCAGCGATAAGGGACAGGGCAGAACTGAAGCTTTCTTT.